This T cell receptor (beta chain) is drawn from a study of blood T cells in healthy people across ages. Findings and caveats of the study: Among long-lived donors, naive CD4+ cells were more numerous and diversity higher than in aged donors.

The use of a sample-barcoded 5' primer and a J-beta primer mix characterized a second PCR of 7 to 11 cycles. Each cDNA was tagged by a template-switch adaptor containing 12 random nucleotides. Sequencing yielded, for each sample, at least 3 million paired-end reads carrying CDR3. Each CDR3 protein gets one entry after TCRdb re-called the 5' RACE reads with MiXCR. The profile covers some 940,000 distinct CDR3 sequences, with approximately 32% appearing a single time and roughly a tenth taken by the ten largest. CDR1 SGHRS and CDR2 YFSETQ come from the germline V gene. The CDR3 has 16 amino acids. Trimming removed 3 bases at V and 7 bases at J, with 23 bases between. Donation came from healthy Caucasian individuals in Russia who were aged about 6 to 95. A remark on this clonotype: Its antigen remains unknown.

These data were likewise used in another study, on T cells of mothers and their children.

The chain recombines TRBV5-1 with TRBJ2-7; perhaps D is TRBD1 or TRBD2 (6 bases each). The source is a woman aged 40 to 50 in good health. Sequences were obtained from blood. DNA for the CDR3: TGCGCCAGCAGCTCATTAGGGGGGCCATCCTACAATGAGCAGTACTTC. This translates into CASSSLGGPSYNEQYF.